These 17 T cell receptor beta chains originate from one sample sequenced in a study of blood T cell repertoires in COVID-19. TCRdb keeps only in-frame clones here, not all; method: immunoSEQ multiplex PCR. In the table there are about 140,000 clones, roughly four fifths of which are singletons. The sample consisted of peripheral blood. All receptors derive from an elderly woman with acute or convalescent COVID-19.

V and J are TRBV4-1 and TRBJ1-6; TRBD1 agrees at 7 bases. Germline V gene data show CDR1 as MGHRA and CDR2 as YSYEKL. The CDR3 covers 16 residues. Germline trimming cut 3 bases from V and 0 bases from J; bases unmatched to any gene: 2. CDR3 region: CASSQGDSSYNSPLHF. CDR3 sequence (DNA): TGCGCCAGCAGCCAGGGGGACAGCTCCTATAATTCACCCCTCCACTTT.

The V gene is TRBV27, the J gene TRBJ2-1; 8 bases line up with TRBD1. With 2 bases clipped from V and 7 bases from J, the junction kept 4 bases outside the gene matches. This CDR3 spans 14 amino acids. The germline V gene has CDR1 MNHEY and CDR2 SMNVEV (reference sequence). The CDR3 DNA follows: TGTGCCAGCAGTTTAGACAGGGGTTATAATGAGCAGTTCTTC. This codes for CASSLDRGYNEQFF.

This sequence joins TRBV7-2 and TRBJ1-2; D gene uncertain. Between the trimmed V and J ends, which lost 2 bases and 5 bases, there was a span of 9 bases. CDR3 length: 13 residues. Germline V gene sequence: CDR1 SGHTA, CDR2 FQGNSA. Written as DNA, the CDR3 is TGTGCCAGCAGCTTACGATCCGGGTATGGCTACACCTTC. Translating gives CASSLRSGYGYTF.

The rearrangement links TRBV16 to TRBJ2-7; possible D gene TRBD1, 5 bases. From germline, CDR1 is KGHSY and CDR2 FQNENV. The CDR3 totals 14 residues. The V gene lost 2 bases and the J gene lost 3 bases, with 11 bases spanning the gap. The CDR3 nucleotides read TGTGCCAGCAGCCAAGGACATAGAGGCTACGAGCAGTACTTC. It codes for CASSQGHRGYEQYF.

In this sample, this clone turned up once. The chain links TRBV7-9 to TRBJ2-7, with D hard to call. The CDR3 has 12 residues. With 4 bases removed from V and 9 bases from J, the gap between germline ends came to 13 bases. Germline CDR1 is SEHNR and CDR2 is FQNEAQ (reference sequence). The CDR3 loop is CASSSRFLGQYF. DNA of the CDR3: TGTGCCAGCAGCTCCAGGTTCTTAGGGCAGTACTTC.

This clone has only one observation. The chain links TRBV10-1 to TRBJ2-7, with a weak D call TRBD1 (5 bases). Germline V gene lookup returns CDR1 WNHNN and CDR2 SYGVQD (reference sequence). Trimming took 0 bases from V and 3 from J, leaving 18 bases between them. The CDR3 consists of 17 residues. The CDR3 bases are TGCGCCAGCAGTGAGTCGATAACAGGCCACTTATTCTACGAGCAGTACTTC. Encoded protein: CASSESITGHLFYEQYF.

The chain couples TRBV11-2 to TRBJ1-1; 7 bases are a match to TRBD1. Per germline, CDR1 SGHAT and CDR2 FQNNGV. V lost 3 bases, J lost 5 bases, and 3 bases stayed unmatched. This CDR3 region has 13 residues. CDR3 DNA sequence: TGTGCCAGCAGCTTCGACAGGGATACTGAAGCTTTCTTT. It codes for CASSFDRDTEAFF. Using reference TRBV11-2 and TRBJ1-1 for the parts outside the CDR3, the full variable domain is EAGVAQSPRYKIIEKRQSVAFWCNPISGHATLYWYQQILGQGPKLLIQFQNNGVVDDSQLPKDRFSAERLKGVDSTLKIQPAKLEDSAVYLCASSFDRDTEAFFGQGTRLTVV.

The rearrangement links TRBV29-1 to TRBJ1-2; no firm D call. This CDR3 has 12 amino acids. V was trimmed by 1 base and J by 4 bases, leaving 7 bases between them. The germline CDR1 and CDR2 sequences are SQVTM and ANQGSEA. The CDR3 coding sequence is TGCAGCGTTGAAGGGGTAGCCTATGGCTACACCTTC. This codes for CSVEGVAYGYTF.

In its sample, this clone was seen once. This chain joins TRBV4-2 and TRBJ1-2, with 9 bases aligning to TRBD1. V was pared by 4 bases and J by 5 bases, with 14 bases of the junction left unmatched. CDR1 and CDR2 from the germline V gene are LGHNA and YNFKEQ. The CDR3 runs to 17 residues. CDR3 in amino acids: CASSRNTGGSSQYGYTF. CDR3 DNA: TGTGCCAGCAGCCGAAATACAGGGGGCTCGTCTCAGTATGGCTACACCTTC.

The CDR3 sequence is CAWRVRGADTQYF. CDR3 nucleotides: TGTGCCTGGCGGGTCAGGGGCGCAGATACGCAGTATTTT. The rearrangement links TRBV30 to TRBJ2-3, with TRBD1 as a possible D gene (6 bases). Germline assignment: CDR1 GTSNPN and CDR2 SVGIG (reference sequence). Deletions cut 5 bases from V and 4 bases from J, with 13 bases between. The CDR3 consists of 13 residues.

The chain uses TRBV29-1 and TRBJ2-1; 11 bases are shared with TRBD2. Germline CDR1 SQVTM, CDR2 ANQGSEA. The CDR3 totals 17 residues. The V and J ends lost 0 bases and 9 bases, in that order; junction bases with no gene match: 13. The CDR3 bases are TGCAGCGTTGAAGATCATAGCGGGGGGGACCCGCCGAGTGAGCAGTTCTTC. Translated: CSVEDHSGGDPPSEQFF.

The gene calls are TRBV28 and TRBJ2-5, with 8 bases matching TRBD1. This CDR3 has 14 residues. CDR1 MDHEN and CDR2 SYDVKM come from the germline V gene. The trim removed 2 bases at V and 4 bases at J, leaving 3 bases unmatched. The CDR3 DNA sequence: TGTGCCAGCAGTTTACACAGGGGGAGAGAGACCCAGTACTTC. Encoded protein: CASSLHRGRETQYF.

V and J are TRBV5-8 and TRBJ2-1, with D possibly being TRBD1 (5 bases). The CDR3 has 12 amino acids. The germline V and J ends were trimmed by 1 base and 12 bases, with 11 bases remaining between them. Germline lookup yields CDR1 SGHTS and CDR2 YDEGEE. The DNA for the CDR3 is TGTGCCAGCAGCTTGCGGTCACAGGTGCAGTTCTTC. Translating gives CASSLRSQVQFF.

V usage is TRBV5-1 and J usage is TRBJ1-2; tentative D call: TRBD1 (6 bases). The CDR3 is 15 residues long. Germline V lookup: CDR1 SGHRS, CDR2 YFSETQ. Trimming cost V 4 bases and J 6 bases, with 19 bases left between them. The CDR3 sequence: CASSGGRDPWDGYTF. The CDR3 DNA sequence: TGCGCCAGCAGCGGGGGCCGGGACCCCTGGGATGGCTACACCTTC.

The table lists this clone with a few counts. The chain has TRBV19 and TRBJ1-2; D not resolved. CDR1 and CDR2 (germline): LNHDA, SQIVND (reference sequence). V gave up 4 bases and J gave up 11 bases, with 14 bases separating them. CDR3 length: 12 residues. The CDR3 reads CASSTRTGKYTF. Written as DNA, the CDR3 is TGTGCCAGTAGTACAAGGACCGGGAAATACACCTTC.

The CDR3 region has the DNA TGTGCCACCCGAAAGACTAGCTTAGAGACCCAGTACTTC. It specifies CATRKTSLETQYF. This chain uses TRBV27 with TRBJ2-5, with TRBD2 matching over 7 bases. The V gene's germline CDR1 is MNHEY and CDR2 SMNVEV (reference sequence). Unmatched junction bases numbered 9, after V lost 10 bases and J lost 4 bases. The CDR3 has 13 residues.

The V and J genes are TRBV10-1 and TRBJ2-3; unclear D gene. V was clipped by 4 bases and J by 1 base, with 6 bases between them. CDR3 length: 13 amino acids. Germline V lookup: CDR1 WNHNN, CDR2 SYGVQD (reference sequence). The CDR3 DNA reads TGCGCCAGCAGTGGGCAGGGCACAGATACGCAGTATTTT. Translating it yields CASSGQGTDTQYF.